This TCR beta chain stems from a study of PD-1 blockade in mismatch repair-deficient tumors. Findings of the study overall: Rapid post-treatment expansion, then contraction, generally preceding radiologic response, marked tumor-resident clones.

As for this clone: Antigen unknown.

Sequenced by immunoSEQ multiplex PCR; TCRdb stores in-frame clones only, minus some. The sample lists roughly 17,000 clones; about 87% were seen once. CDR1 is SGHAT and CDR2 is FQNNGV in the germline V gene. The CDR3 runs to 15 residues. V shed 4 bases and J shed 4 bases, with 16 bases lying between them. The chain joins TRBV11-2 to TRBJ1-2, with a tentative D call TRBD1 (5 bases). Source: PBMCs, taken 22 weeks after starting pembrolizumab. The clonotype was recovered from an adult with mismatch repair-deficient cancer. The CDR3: CASSYRSQGPYGYTF. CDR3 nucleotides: TGTGCCAGCAGCTACCGGTCCCAGGGCCCCTATGGCTACACCTTC.